What follows is one T cell receptor beta chain and its context. The sample is drawn from a study of blood T cell repertoires in COVID-19. The method was immunoSEQ multiplex PCR; TCRdb's version includes in-frame clones alone and lacks a portion of them. The sample lists about 87,000 clones, 60% to 80% occurring once. The CDR3 spans 14 residues. V was shortened by 2 bases and J by 1 base, with 8 bases between the two germline ends. CDR1 and CDR2 from the germline V gene are MNHEY and SVGAGI. The specimen sequenced was peripheral blood. This chain links TRBV6-5 with TRBJ1-1; the D is unclear. The sequence derives from a woman aged 45-65 years with acute or convalescent COVID-19. The CDR3 region has the DNA TGTGCCAGCAGTTACCGAGCGGGGAACACTGAAGCTTTCTTT. Translating it yields CASSYRAGNTEAFF.